Presented here are 10 T cell receptor beta chains from one specimen sequenced in a study of patients and donors after allogeneic stem cell transplantation. TCRdb used MiXCR to reprocess the RT-PCR reads, holding one entry per CDR3 protein. The sample includes tens of thousands of distinct CDR3 sequences, about 48% seen only once; the top ten take 60% to 65%. The sample was blood, either unsorted or a sorted T cell fraction (not recorded which). The origin of the receptors is a human donor who was either an allogeneic HSCT recipient or a stem cell or donor lymphocyte infusion donor (not recorded which). It is not recorded whose cells these are; they may come from a transplant donor.

Worth noting for this clonotype: One end of the junction does not line up with germline, which may come from a read error. The CDR3 DNA sequence: TGCGCCAGCAGCTTGGAGGGGGACACTGAAGCTTTCTTT. This translates into CASSLEGDTEAFF. The chain links TRBV27 to TRBJ1-1, with TRBD1 as a possible D gene (6 bases). CDR3 size: 13 residues. Germline lookup yields CDR1 MNHEY and CDR2 SMNVEV (reference sequence).

This CDR3 is CASSFNRLGTEPATNEKLFF. The DNA for the CDR3 is TGTGCCAGCAGTTTTAACAGGTTGGGGACAGAGCCTGCAACTAATGAAAAACTGTTTTTT. The chain has TRBV12-3 or TRBV12-4 and TRBJ1-4, with 7 bases matching TRBD1. CDR3 length: 20 amino acids. Trimming removed 3 bases from V and 0 bases from J; junction bases left unmatched: 16.

The CDR3 is CASVQNTEAFF. As DNA, the CDR3 is TGTGCCAGCGTTCAGAACACTGAAGCTTTCTTT. This chain links TRBV6-1 with TRBJ1-1; unclear D gene. The germline V gene encodes CDR1 MNHNS and CDR2 SASEGT. V was pared by 8 bases and J by 1 base, with 5 bases between. The CDR3 covers 11 residues.

The chain is built from TRBV6-1 and TRBJ1-1; TRBD1 aligns across 7 bases. CDR1 and CDR2 (germline): MNHNS, SASEGT. The V and J ends lost 4 bases and 2 bases, in that order; junction bases with no gene match: 7. The CDR3 is 15 residues long. The CDR3 sequence: CASSAGRDRNTEAFF. The CDR3 DNA reads as TGTGCCAGCAGTGCTGGGCGGGACAGAAACACTGAAGCTTTCTTT.

This clonotype was seen only a few times. V and J are TRBV6-1 and TRBJ1-5; D is unclear. This CDR3 is built from 15 residues. V lost 2 bases to trimming and J lost 1 base, with 9 bases between them. Germline CDR1 reads MNHNS; CDR2 reads SASEGT. CDR3 region: CASSERRRSNQPQHF. CDR3 in DNA: TGTGCCAGCAGTGAAAGAAGGAGAAGCAATCAGCCCCAGCATTTT.

This chain joins TRBV11-1 and TRBJ1-2; a possible D gene is TRBD1 (6 bases). Germline V CDR1 and CDR2: SGHAT, FQDESV (reference sequence). Trimming took 6 bases from V and 5 from J, leaving 19 bases between them. The CDR3 is 15 residues long. The CDR3 is CASSYDDRPAYGYTF. The CDR3 DNA follows: TGTGCCAGCAGTTACGACGACAGGCCCGCATATGGCTACACCTTC.

The V call is TRBV6-6, the J call TRBJ1-3; D unclear. This CDR3 is built from 13 residues. V was cut by 3 bases and J by 0 bases, with 3 bases left in between. Looked up from germline, CDR1 is MNHNY and CDR2 is SVGAGI (reference sequence). The CDR3 nucleotides are TGTGCCAGCAGTTATGGCTCTGGAAACACCATATATTTT. Translation gives CASSYGSGNTIYF.

The gene calls are TRBV29-1 and TRBJ1-2; D unresolved. The CDR3 consists of 14 residues. Trimming removed 3 bases at V and 0 bases at J, with 11 bases between. CDR1 SQVTM and CDR2 ANQGSEA come from the germline V gene. The DNA for the CDR3 is TGCAGCGTTGAGGCACGGCCAGCTAACTATGGCTACACCTTC. This gives the protein CSVEARPANYGYTF.

This chain uses TRBV12-3 or TRBV12-4 with TRBJ1-5; D ambiguous. This CDR3 comprises 16 residues. Trimming pared 0 bases from V and 0 bases from J, leaving 9 bases between. The CDR3 here is CASSLALQYSNQPQHF. The DNA of the CDR3 is TGTGCCAGCAGTTTAGCGTTACAATATAGCAATCAGCCCCAGCATTTT.

The table lists this clonotype with a few counts. The rearrangement joins TRBV20-1 to TRBJ1-1; D is uncertain. Germline CDR1 reads DFQATT; CDR2 reads SNEGSKA (reference sequence). V dropped 5 bases and J dropped 7 bases, with 11 bases sitting between them. This CDR3 has 11 amino acids. In DNA, the CDR3 is TGCAGTGCTCCTACTTACAGTGAAGCTTTCTTT. Amino acid sequence: CSAPTYSEAFF.